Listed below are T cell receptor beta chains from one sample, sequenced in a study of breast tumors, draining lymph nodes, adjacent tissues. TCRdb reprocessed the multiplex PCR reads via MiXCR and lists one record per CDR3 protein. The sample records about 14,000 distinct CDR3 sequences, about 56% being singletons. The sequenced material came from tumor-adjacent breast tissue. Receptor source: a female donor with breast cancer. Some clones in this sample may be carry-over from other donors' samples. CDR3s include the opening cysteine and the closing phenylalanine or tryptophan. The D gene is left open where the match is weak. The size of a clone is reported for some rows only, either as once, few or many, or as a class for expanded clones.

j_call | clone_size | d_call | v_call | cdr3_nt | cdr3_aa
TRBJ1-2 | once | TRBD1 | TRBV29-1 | TGCAGCGTTGCGGGACAGGGTTATGGCTACACCTTC | CSVAGQGYGYTF
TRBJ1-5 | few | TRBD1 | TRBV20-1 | TGCAGTGCCGTGACAGGGTCGAGCAATCAGCCCCAGCATTTT | CSAVTGSSNQPQHF
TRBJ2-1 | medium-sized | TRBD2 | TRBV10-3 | TGTGCCACCCGGGGACTAGCGAACAATGAGCAGTTCTTC | CATRGLANNEQFF
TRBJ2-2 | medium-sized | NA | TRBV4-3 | TGCGCCAGCAGCCTAAGGCCGGGTCCCCAAACCGGGGAGCTGTTTTTT | CASSLRPGPQTGELFF
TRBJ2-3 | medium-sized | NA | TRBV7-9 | TGTGCCAGCAGCTTAGGGGACTTCACAGATACGCAGTATTTT | CASSLGDFTDTQYF
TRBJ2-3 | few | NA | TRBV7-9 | TGTGCCAGCAGTCTAGGGGGCACAGATACGCAGTATTTT | CASSLGGTDTQYF
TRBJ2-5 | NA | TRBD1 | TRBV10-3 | TGTGCCATCAGTCCCGGGACAGGGGGCGTGGAGACCCAGTACTTC | CAISPGTGGVETQYF
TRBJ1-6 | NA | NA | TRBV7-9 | TGTGCCAGCAGCTTTGACAGCTATAATTCACCCCTCCACTTT | CASSFDSYNSPLHF
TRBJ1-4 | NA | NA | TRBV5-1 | TGCGCCAGCAGCTTGGCCCCTTTGGGGGGGGGAGCTAATGAAAAACTGTTTTTT | CASSLAPLGGGANEKLFF
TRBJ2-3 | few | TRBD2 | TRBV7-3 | TGTGCCAGCAGCTTGAGCGGGGGTATAGATACGCAGTATTTT | CASSLSGGIDTQYF
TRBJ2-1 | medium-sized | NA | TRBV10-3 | TGTGCCATCAGGGGTCTAGCGCAGGCTGAGCAGTTCTTC | CAIRGLAQAEQFF
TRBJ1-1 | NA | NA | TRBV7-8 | TGTGCCAGCAGCTTAGGGACGGCGAACACTGAAGCTTTCTTT | CASSLGTANTEAFF
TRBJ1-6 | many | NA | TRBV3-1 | TGTGCCAGCAGCCAAGCAGGGTCGGGGAATTCACCCCTCCACTTT | CASSQAGSGNSPLHF
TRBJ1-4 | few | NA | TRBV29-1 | TGCAGCGTTGAATACGGCAGTAATGAAAAACTGTTTTTT | CSVEYGSNEKLFF
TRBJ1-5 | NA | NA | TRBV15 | TGTGCCACCAGCAGCCAGGGCGGTTTGGGCAATCAGCCCCAGCATTTT | CATSSQGGLGNQPQHF
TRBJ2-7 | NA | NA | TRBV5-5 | TGTGCCAGCAGCTTGGGAACAGACAGCTCCTACGAGCAGTACTTC | CASSLGTDSSYEQYF
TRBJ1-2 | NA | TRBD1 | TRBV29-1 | TGCAGCTTCGGGACAGGGGCCGCCTATGGCTACACCTTC | CSFGTGAAYGYTF
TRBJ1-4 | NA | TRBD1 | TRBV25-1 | TGTGCCAGCAGTGTTGGGACAGGGCTCGAAAAACTGTTTTTT | CASSVGTGLEKLFF
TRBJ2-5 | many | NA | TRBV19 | TGTGCCAGTAGTATAGGCTTAGGGTGGGGCCAAGAGACCCAGTACTTC | CASSIGLGWGQETQYF
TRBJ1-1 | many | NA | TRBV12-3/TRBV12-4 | TGTGCCAGCAGTTTTCTGGGACAAAATACTGAAGCTTTCTTT | CASSFLGQNTEAFF
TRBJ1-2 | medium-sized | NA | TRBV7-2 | TGTGCCAGCAGCTTAGATGCGTGGACCAACTATGGCTACACCTTC | CASSLDAWTNYGYTF
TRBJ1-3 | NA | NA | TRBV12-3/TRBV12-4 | TGTGCCAGCAGTCTTCAGACAGGAAACACCATATATTTT | CASSLQTGNTIYF
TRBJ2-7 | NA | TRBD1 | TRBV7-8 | TGTGCCAGCAGCTTGGACAGGGGGGTGGTGAGCAGTACATTC | CASSLDRGVVSSTF
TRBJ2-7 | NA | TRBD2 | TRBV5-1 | TGCGCCAGCAGCGTAGCGGGAGGTGGGGGCTACGAGCAGTACTTC | CASSVAGGGGYEQYF
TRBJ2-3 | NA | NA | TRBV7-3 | TGTGCCAGCAGCTTCCAGAGCACAGATACGCAGTATTTT | CASSFQSTDTQYF
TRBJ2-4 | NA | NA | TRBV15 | TGTGCCACCAGCAGAGGGACCGACACGCGGTACTTC | CATSRGTDTRYF
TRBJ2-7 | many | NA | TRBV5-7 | TGTGCCAGCAGTAGGGCGTGTAACGAGCAGTACTTC | CASSRACNEQYF
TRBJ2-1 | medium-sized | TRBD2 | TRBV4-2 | TGTGCCAGCAGCCAGGGTATAGCGGGAGCTAATGAGCAGTTCTTC | CASSQGIAGANEQFF
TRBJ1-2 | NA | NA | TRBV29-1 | TGCAGCGTTGGGGAGGCAGGAGAAGGAAACACCTTC | CSVGEAGEGNTF
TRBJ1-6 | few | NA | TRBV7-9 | TGTGCCAGCAGCTTTGAGGGGGGAACAAATTCACCCCTCCACTTT | CASSFEGGTNSPLHF
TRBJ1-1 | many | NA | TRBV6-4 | TGTGCCAGCAGTGCGGGACAAGCCACTGAAGCTTTCTTT | CASSAGQATEAFF
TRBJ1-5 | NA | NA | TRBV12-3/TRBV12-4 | TGTGCCAGCAGTTTAGCTCAAGGTAGCAATCAGCCCCAGCATTTT | CASSLAQGSNQPQHF
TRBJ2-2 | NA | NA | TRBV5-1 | TGCGCCAGCAAAATATCCCAGACCGGGAACACCGGGGAGCTGTTTTTT | CASKISQTGNTGELFF
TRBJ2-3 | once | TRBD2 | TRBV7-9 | TGTGCCAGCAGCTTAGATATAGCGGGAACAGATACGCAGTATTTT | CASSLDIAGTDTQYF
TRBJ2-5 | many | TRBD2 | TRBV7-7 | TGTGCTAGCAGCTTAGCTGGGTGGGCTAGCGGGAGTGGGGAAGAGACCCAGTACTTC | CASSLAGWASGSGEETQYF
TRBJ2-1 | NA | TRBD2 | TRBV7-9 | TGTGCCAGCAGCATGATAGCGGGAGTAGAGCAGTTCTTC | CASSMIAGVEQFF
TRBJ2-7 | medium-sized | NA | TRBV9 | TGTGCCAGCAGCGTAGAGGGGTCCTACGAGCAGTACTTC | CASSVEGSYEQYF
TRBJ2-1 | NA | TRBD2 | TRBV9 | TGTGCCAGCAGCGTTCGACTAGCGGGGAACAATGAGCAGTTCTTC | CASSVRLAGNNEQFF
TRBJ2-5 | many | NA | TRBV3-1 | TGTGCCAGCAGCCAGCATTTTAAACAGGGAGTAGAGACCCAGTACTTC | CASSQHFKQGVETQYF
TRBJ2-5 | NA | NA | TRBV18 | TGTGCCAGCTCACCCATGGGGGTAGAGACCCAGTACTTC | CASSPMGVETQYF
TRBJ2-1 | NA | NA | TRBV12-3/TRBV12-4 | TGTGCCAGCAGTTTCTTGGAAGCCGATGAGCAGTTCTTC | CASSFLEADEQFF
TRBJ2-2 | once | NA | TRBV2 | TGTGCCAGCACTGGGACTGCGAACACCGGGGAGCTGTTTTTT | CASTGTANTGELFF
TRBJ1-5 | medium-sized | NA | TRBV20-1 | TGCAGTGCTATTCCTCCGGGATCAAGCAATCAGCCCCAGCATTTT | CSAIPPGSSNQPQHF
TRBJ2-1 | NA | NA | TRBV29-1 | TGCAGCGTTGGAGGAAGGAATGAGCAGTTCTTC | CSVGGRNEQFF
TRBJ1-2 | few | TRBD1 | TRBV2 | TGTGCCAGCAGTTTACAGGGGAATGGCTACACCTTC | CASSLQGNGYTF
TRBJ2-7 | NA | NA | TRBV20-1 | TGCAGTGCTAGAGTCGGAGGGGGTCCCCCCTACGAGCAGTACTTC | CSARVGGGPPYEQYF
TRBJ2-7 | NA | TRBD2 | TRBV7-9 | TGTGCCAGCAGCCTAGCGGGAGTGGAGCACGAGCAGTACTTC | CASSLAGVEHEQYF
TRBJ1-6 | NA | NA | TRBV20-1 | TGCAGTGCTAGAGATCTCACGGGCTTCTATAGTTCACTCCTCCACTTT | CSARDLTGFYSSLLHF
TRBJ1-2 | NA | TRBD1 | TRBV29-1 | TGCAGCGTTGATGCAGGGGGAGGCGGAAACACCTTC | CSVDAGGGGNTF
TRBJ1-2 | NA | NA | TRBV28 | TGTGCCAGCAGTCCACTATTACTCGGCTACACCTTC | CASSPLLLGYTF
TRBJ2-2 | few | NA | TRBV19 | TGTGCCAGTAGTCAACAAACAGGGACCGGGGAGCTGTTTTTT | CASSQQTGTGELFF
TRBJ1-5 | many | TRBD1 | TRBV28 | TGTGCCAGCACGCCTGCGACAGGGGGGAATCAGCCCCAGCATTTT | CASTPATGGNQPQHF
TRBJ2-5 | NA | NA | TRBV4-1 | TGCGCCAGCAGCCAAGATCCGTATCAGGGGACCCAGTACTTC | CASSQDPYQGTQYF
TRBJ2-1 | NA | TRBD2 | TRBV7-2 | TGTGCCAGCAGCCAGGGTACTAGCGAATACAATGAGCAGTTCTTC | CASSQGTSEYNEQFF
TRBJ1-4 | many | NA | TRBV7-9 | TGTGCCAGCAGCTTCAATGAAAAACTGTTTTTT | CASSFNEKLFF
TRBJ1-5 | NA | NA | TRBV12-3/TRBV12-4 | TGTGCCAGCAGTTTAGCGTCGCATCAGCCCCAGCATTTT | CASSLASHQPQHF